This T cell receptor (beta chain) emerged from a study of T cell responses to AZD1222 COVID-19 vaccine. Whole-study results and caveats: Repertoires were obtained only post-peak T cell response. The donor group comprised mostly white British people and more females; the analysis possibly underestimated clonal diversity.

Germline CDR1 reads MDHEN; CDR2 reads SYDVKM. The CDR3 has 14 amino acids. V was cut by 7 bases and J by 5 bases, with 18 bases left in between. TCRdb's copy holds only in-frame clones and misses some; the assay was immunoSEQ multiplex PCR. In the table there are about 130,000 clones, more than 85% of which are singletons. Points on this clone: Antigen unknown.

Sequenced here: peripheral blood, sampled on day 0 of AZD1222 vaccination. The chain couples TRBV28 to TRBJ2-7; D may be TRBD2 (6 bases). This TCR derives from an adult in good health. The CDR3 nucleotides are TGTGCCAGCACCGAACGCGGGGAGAGGAACGAGCAGTACTTC. This sequence encodes CASTERGERNEQYF. The complete variable domain, with remaining parts taken from reference TRBV28 and TRBJ2-7, reads DVKVTQSSRYLVKRTGEKVFLECVQDMDHENMFWYRQDPGLGLRLIYFSYDVKMKEKGDIPEGYSVSREKKERFSLILESASTNQTSMYLCASTERGERNEQYFGPGTRLTVT.